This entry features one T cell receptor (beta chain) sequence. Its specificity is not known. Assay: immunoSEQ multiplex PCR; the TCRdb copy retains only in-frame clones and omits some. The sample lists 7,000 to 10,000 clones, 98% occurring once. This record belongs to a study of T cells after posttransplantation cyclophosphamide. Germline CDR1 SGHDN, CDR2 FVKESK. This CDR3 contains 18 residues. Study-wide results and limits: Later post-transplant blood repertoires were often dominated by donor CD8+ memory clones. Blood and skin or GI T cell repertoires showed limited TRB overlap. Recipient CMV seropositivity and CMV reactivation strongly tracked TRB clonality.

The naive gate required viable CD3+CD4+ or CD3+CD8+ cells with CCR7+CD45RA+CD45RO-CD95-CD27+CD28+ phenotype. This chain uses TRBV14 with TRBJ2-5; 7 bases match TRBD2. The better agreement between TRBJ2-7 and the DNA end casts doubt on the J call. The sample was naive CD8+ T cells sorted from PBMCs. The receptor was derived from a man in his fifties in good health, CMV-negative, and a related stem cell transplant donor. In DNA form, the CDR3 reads TGTGCCAGCAGCCAAGATTGGTTTGCTGCTAGCGGTATTTACGAGCAGTACTTC. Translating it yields CASSQDWFAASGIYEQYF.